The sequence of this TCR beta chain was determined in a study of Ad26.COV2.S vaccination and SARS-CoV-2 variants. Study in general: Participants got Ad26.COV2.S intramuscularly, once or twice 56 days apart. Study observations and caveats: Vaccinated and placebo-treated recipients had similar non-spike TCR breadth.

Concerning this clone: Its antigen is still unknown.

The assay was immunoSEQ multiplex PCR, and TCRdb's table has in-frame clones only and misses some. The table shows some 290,000 clones, with 86% occurring only once. V was trimmed by 4 bases and J by 6 bases, leaving 21 bases between them. Germline V gene data show CDR1 as MGHRA and CDR2 as YSYEKL. The CDR3 runs to 16 residues. Noted treatment: roughly 18 received Ad26.COV2.S at low or high dose, single or two shots; several received placebo; per-sample allocation not given. Sampling took place 63 days after the first vaccine or placebo injection. Spike of the Wuhan-strain SARS-CoV-2 was expressed by an Ad26 vector, which formed the vaccine.

This sample comprised peripheral blood, obtained in a trial of Ad26.COV2.S vaccine versus placebo. This sequence originates from a person aged 18-65 years who received the Ad26.COV2.S COVID-19 vaccine or a placebo. This chain joins TRBV4-1 and TRBJ1-1; D not resolved. CDR3 protein: CASSLPLGRSGSEAFF. In DNA, the CDR3 is TGCGCCAGCAGCCTTCCACTAGGCAGGTCGGGGTCTGAAGCTTTCTTT.